The rows below give T cell receptor beta chains drawn from one sample of a study of T cells in Graves' hyperthyroidism and ophthalmopathy. TCRdb analysed the multiplex PCR reads with MiXCR anew, one entry per CDR3 protein. The sample lists over 450,000 distinct CDR3 sequences; over 15% were seen once. The sample consisted of blood. The receptor source for this set is a woman younger than 30 with Graves' ophthalmopathy. CDR3s include the opening cysteine and the closing phenylalanine or tryptophan. Each record gives: J gene, clone size, D gene, V gene, CDR3 protein, CDR3 DNA. D genes are given only for firm matches. Some rows mark clone size as missing; the rest say once, few, many or name a class of expanded clone.

>TRBJ1-2|NA|NA|TRBV5-4
CASSQQTGTLYGYTF
TGTGCCAGCAGCCAACAGACCGGGACTCTCTATGGCTACACCTTC
>TRBJ1-1|many|NA|TRBV11-2
CASSRGQVHMNTEAFF
TGTGCCAGCAGCCGCGGGCAGGTTCACATGAACACTGAAGCTTTCTTT
>TRBJ2-1|few|NA|TRBV9
CASSALGNEQFF
TGTGCCAGCAGTGCCTTAGGCAATGAGCAGTTCTTC
>TRBJ2-7|few|NA|TRBV5-1
CASSLVDSPYEQYF
TGCGCCAGCAGCCTTGTGGACAGCCCCTACGAGCAGTACTTC
>TRBJ1-5|many|TRBD1|TRBV7-9
CASSAGQGGQPQHF
TGTGCCAGCAGCGCCGGACAGGGCGGACAGCCCCAGCATTTT
>TRBJ1-6|NA|NA|TRBV6-5
CASSYKAANSPLHF
TGTGCCAGCAGTTACAAGGCAGCTAATTCACCCCTCCACTTT
>TRBJ1-2|NA|NA|TRBV29-1
CSAPGPGDYGYTF
TGCAGCGCCCCTGGCCCAGGGGACTATGGCTACACCTTC
>TRBJ1-2|many|TRBD1|TRBV7-6
CASSYTGGEGYTF
TGTGCCAGCAGCTATACAGGGGGAGAGGGCTACACCTTC
>TRBJ1-5|NA|NA|TRBV9
CASSPHPGTSNQPQHF
TGTGCCAGCAGCCCTCACCCCGGGACGAGCAATCAGCCCCAGCATTTT
>TRBJ1-1|many|NA|TRBV28
CASSSGGIITEAFF
TGTGCCAGCAGTTCGGGGGGAATAATCACTGAAGCTTTCTTT
>TRBJ1-1|many|TRBD1|TRBV3-1
CASSWDSLNTEAFF
TGTGCCAGCAGCTGGGACAGCCTGAACACTGAAGCTTTCTTT
>TRBJ2-7|many|NA|TRBV27
CASSLSTENEQYF
TGTGCCAGCAGTCTATCGACAGAAAACGAGCAGTACTTC
>TRBJ2-5|NA|NA|TRBV28
CASTLGVSGAQETQYF
TGTGCCAGCACCCTGGGGGTCAGCGGAGCCCAAGAGACCCAGTACTTC
>TRBJ1-6|few|NA|TRBV30
CAWSPPRGRVGHSPLHF
TGTGCCTGGAGTCCCCCCAGGGGAAGGGTGGGCCACTCACCCCTCCACTTT
>TRBJ2-3|NA|TRBD1|TRBV28
CASSLTGTGGSTDTQYF
TGTGCCAGCAGTTTGACCGGGACAGGGGGATCAACAGATACGCAGTATTTT
>TRBJ2-7|few|NA|TRBV20-1
CSAHRARWDSYEQYF
TGCAGTGCCCATAGAGCCCGATGGGACTCCTACGAGCAGTACTTC
>TRBJ2-7|many|NA|TRBV6-6
CASSTRSGPVSEQYF
TGTGCCAGCAGTACTCGATCGGGGCCTGTTTCCGAGCAGTACTTC
>TRBJ1-1|many|NA|TRBV7-2
CASSSRVNTEAFF
TGTGCCAGCAGCTCCAGGGTGAACACTGAAGCTTTCTTT
>TRBJ1-1|NA|NA|TRBV30
CAWSWAPNTEAFF
TGTGCCTGGAGCTGGGCCCCGAACACTGAAGCTTTCTTT
>TRBJ2-1|NA|TRBD1|TRBV6-1
CASGRGGDEQFF
TGTGCCAGCGGCCGAGGGGGCGATGAGCAGTTCTTC
>TRBJ1-1|many|NA|TRBV6-1
CASSYSAGGSTEAFF
TGTGCCAGCAGTTACAGCGCGGGGGGTAGCACTGAAGCTTTCTTT
>TRBJ2-5|NA|NA|TRBV24-1
CATSDRTQGPRETQYF
TGTGCCACCAGTGACCGGACCCAGGGGCCGCGCGAGACCCAGTACTTC
>TRBJ2-3|NA|TRBD2|TRBV2
CASSEMASGGADTQYF
TGTGCCAGCAGTGAGATGGCTAGCGGGGGGGCAGATACGCAGTATTTT
>TRBJ1-6|many|TRBD1|TRBV10-3
CAISEKWGTGVPPLHF
TGTGCCATCAGTGAGAAATGGGGGACAGGTGTTCCACCCCTCCACTTT
>TRBJ1-1|NA|NA|TRBV15
CATSIQENTEAFF
TGTGCCACCAGCATACAGGAGAACACTGAAGCTTTCTTT
>TRBJ2-2|many|TRBD2|TRBV29-1
CSVELAGKNTGELFF
TGCAGCGTTGAGTTAGCGGGAAAGAACACCGGGGAGCTGTTTTTT